The text below deals with one TCR beta chain. Its antigen is currently unknown. The CDR3 end is not reached by the read, which stops 3 residues before it; the germline J gene fills it in. V lost 7 bases, J lost 1 base, and 10 bases lay in between. Germline assignment: CDR1 GTSNPN and CDR2 SVGIG (reference sequence). CDR3 size: 12 residues. The data are from a study of T cell clonality in common variable immunodeficiency. General observations from the study: TCRbeta clonality was increased in CVID versus healthy controls. Fewer deletions and N-nucleotide insertions were reportedly seen in common variable immunodeficiency TCR beta sequences.

Most patients and controls had Caucasian heritage. Sequencing input was equivalent genomic DNA from CVID and controls. Assay used: immunoSEQ multiplex PCR; TCRdb lists only in-frame clones, some missing. This sample has about 47,000 clones and no singletons, with about 2% in the ten largest. This clonotype originated in a person aged 18 to 75 in good health. Sequenced: peripheral blood mononuclear cells. The gene calls are TRBV30 and TRBJ1-1, with a tentative D call TRBD1 (5 bases). The sequenced part of the CDR3 DNA is TGTGCCTATCGACAGACGAACACTGAA. It encodes CAYRQTNTE. In full, the CDR3 is CAYRQTNTEAFF.